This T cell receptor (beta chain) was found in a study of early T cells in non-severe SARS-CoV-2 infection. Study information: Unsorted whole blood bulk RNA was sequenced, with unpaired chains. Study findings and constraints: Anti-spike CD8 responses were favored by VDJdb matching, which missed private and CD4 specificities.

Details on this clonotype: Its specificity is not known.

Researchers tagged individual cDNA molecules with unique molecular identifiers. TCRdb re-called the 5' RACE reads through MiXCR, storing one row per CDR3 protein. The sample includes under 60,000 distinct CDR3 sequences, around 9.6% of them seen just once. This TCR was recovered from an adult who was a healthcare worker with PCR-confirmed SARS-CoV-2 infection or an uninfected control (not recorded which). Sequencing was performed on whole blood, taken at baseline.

DNA of the CDR3: TGTGCCAGCAGCCTAAGCAACACTGAAGCTTTCTTT. Protein sequence: CASSLSNTEAFF. The chain uses TRBV6-5 and TRBJ1-1, with no clear D. Germline CDR1 reads MNHEY; CDR2 reads SVGAGI. V was shortened by 6 bases and J by 2 bases, with 7 bases between the two germline ends. This CDR3 region has 12 residues.